The source of this T cell receptor (beta chain) is a study of blood T cell repertoires in COVID-19 (dated by TCRdb to about 2020). As for the study more broadly: Samples covering the acute and convalescent phases of COVID-19 were provided by collaborators in the United States, Italy and Spain. The prospective study material was composed of cDNA or gDNA derived from T cells, B-cell-depleted T cells, or PBMCs. Deeply sampled blood TCRbeta repertoires from subjects exposed to, actively infected with, or recovered from COVID-19 were included in the dataset. The repertoires were released in a freely available public database intended as a resource for research on the immune response to SARS-CoV-2. Samples were obtained from the ongoing ImmuneRACE study (first 160 participants) and from approximately 1,200 subjects provided by 6 global collaborators. Sample metadata almost always included a de-identified subject ID, COVID-19 status, age in years and sex. Where HLA class I and class II types were available, the types were taken from metadata supplied by the sample provider, not from assay-based typing.

TCRbeta CDR3 regions were amplified from genomic DNA using the immunoSEQ Assay, a bias-controlled multiplex PCR. On the authors' methods: Nucleated cell counts per sample were estimated from amplification of reference gene primers within the assay. To quantify the absolute abundance of each unique TCRbeta CDR3 rearrangement, sequence reads were collapsed and filtered. For each sample, productive Simpson clonality was calculated by taking the square root of Simpson's diversity index across productive rearrangements. Not all clones reach the TCRdb copy of this immuneACCESS table, which keeps in-frame sequences only. Checked studies attribute under half of the gap to unresolved V genes and leave the rest unexplained. That table gives V, J and clone size, and the DNA gave D and trimming. The sample yields around 200,000 clones; approximately 91% were counted once. Around 7% of the sample is in the top ten clones.

Whole blood was collected in K2EDTA tubes by collaborating institutions according to the institutions' own protocols. For TCRbeta analysis, collaborators shipped samples in one of three forms: frozen whole blood, isolated PBMCs, or DNA extracted from either of those sample types. Points on this clone: Its antigen is still unknown. Within one base of it there is no much larger clone, and no base qualities were kept.

The paper as a whole reports these results and caveats: The quantity of clinical and demographic metadata differed by source and by participant and was supplied without curation.

The sample taken for sequencing was peripheral blood. This TCR derives from a man aged 35 to 55 with acute or convalescent COVID-19.

The CDR3: CASSYSIRTGRSYNEQFF. The DNA sequence is as follows: TGTGCCAGCAGTTACTCTATCCGGACAGGGAGGTCCTACAATGAGCAGTTCTTC. The rearranged segments are TRBV6-7 and TRBJ2-1; TRBD1 matches 8 bases in the middle. TRBV6-7 is placed among ORFs of uncertain function. The germline V end is reduced by 0 bases and the J end by 1 base; junction bases left unmatched: 8. The CDR3, cysteine through phenylalanine, is 18 amino acids long. Only the CDR3 portion is preserved as DNA: 54 bases, with reading frame beginning at the first base.